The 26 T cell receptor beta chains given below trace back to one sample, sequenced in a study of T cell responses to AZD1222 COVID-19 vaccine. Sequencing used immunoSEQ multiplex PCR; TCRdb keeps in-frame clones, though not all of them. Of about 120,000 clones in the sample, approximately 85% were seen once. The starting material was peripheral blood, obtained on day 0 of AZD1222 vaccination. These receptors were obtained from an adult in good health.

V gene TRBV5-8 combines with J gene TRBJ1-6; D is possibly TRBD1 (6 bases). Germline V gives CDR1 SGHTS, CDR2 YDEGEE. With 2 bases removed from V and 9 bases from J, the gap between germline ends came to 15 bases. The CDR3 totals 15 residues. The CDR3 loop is CASSFKSTGPSPLHF. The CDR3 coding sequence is TGTGCCAGCAGCTTTAAGTCGACAGGCCCTTCACCCCTCCACTTT. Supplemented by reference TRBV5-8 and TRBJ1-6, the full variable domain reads EAGVTQSPTHLIKTRGQQATLRCSPISGHTSVYWYQQALGLGLQFLLWYDEGEERNRGNFPPRFSGRQFPNYSSELNVNALELEDSALYLCASSFKSTGPSPLHFGNGTRLTVT.

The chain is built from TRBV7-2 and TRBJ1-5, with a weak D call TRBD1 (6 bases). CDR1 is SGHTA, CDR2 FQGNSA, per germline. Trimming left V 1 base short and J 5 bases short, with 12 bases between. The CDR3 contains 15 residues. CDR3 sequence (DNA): TGTGCCAGCAGCTTAGTGGGGGGGGCCGATCAGCCCCAGCATTTT. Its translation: CASSLVGGADQPQHF.

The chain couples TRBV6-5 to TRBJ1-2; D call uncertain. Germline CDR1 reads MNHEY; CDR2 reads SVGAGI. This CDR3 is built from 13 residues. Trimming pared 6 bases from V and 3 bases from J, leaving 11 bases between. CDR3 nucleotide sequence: TGTGCCAGCAGCCTGGGTGGCGACTATGGCTACACCTTC. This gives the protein CASSLGGDYGYTF.

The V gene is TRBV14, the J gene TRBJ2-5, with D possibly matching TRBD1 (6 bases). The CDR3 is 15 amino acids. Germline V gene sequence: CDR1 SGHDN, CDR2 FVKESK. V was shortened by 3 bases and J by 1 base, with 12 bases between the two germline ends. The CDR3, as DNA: TGTGCCAGCAGCCACCTTACAGGGCCCCAAGAGACCCAGTACTTC. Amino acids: CASSHLTGPQETQYF.

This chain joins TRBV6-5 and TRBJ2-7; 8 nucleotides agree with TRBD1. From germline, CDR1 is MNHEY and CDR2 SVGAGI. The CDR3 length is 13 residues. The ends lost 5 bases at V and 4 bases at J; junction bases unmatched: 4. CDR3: CASSRDRLYEQYF. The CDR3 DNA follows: TGTGCCAGCAGTCGGGACAGGCTTTACGAGCAGTACTTC.

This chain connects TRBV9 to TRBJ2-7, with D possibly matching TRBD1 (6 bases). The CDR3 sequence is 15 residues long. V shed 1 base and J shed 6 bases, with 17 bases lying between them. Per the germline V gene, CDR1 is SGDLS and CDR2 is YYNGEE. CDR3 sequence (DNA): TGTGCCAGCAGCGTAATGGGCAGGGGATCCGGCGAGCAGTACTTC. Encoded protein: CASSVMGRGSGEQYF. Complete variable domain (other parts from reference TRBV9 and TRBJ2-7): DSGVTQTPKHLITATGQRVTLRCSPRSGDLSVYWYQQSLDQGLQFLIQYYNGEERAKGNILERFSAQQFPDLHSELNLSSLELGDSALYFCASSVMGRGSGEQYFGPGTRLTVT.

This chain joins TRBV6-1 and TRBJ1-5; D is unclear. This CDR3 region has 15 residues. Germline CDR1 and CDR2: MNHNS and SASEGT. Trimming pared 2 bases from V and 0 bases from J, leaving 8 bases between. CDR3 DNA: TGTGCCAGCAGTGAACCTCCTTATAGCAATCAGCCCCAGCATTTT. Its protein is CASSEPPYSNQPQHF.

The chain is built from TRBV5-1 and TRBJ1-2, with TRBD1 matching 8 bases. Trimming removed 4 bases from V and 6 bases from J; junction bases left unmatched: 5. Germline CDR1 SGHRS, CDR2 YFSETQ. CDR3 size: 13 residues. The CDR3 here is CASSTDRDHGYTF. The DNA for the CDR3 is TGCGCCAGCAGCACGGACAGGGATCATGGCTACACCTTC.

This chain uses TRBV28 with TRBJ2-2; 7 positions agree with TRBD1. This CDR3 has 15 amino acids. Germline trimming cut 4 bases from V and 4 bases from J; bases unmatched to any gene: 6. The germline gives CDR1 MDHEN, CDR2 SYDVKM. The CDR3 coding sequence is TGTGCCAGCAGTTCCCCAGGGGGTGGCACCGGGGAGCTGTTTTTT. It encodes CASSSPGGGTGELFF.

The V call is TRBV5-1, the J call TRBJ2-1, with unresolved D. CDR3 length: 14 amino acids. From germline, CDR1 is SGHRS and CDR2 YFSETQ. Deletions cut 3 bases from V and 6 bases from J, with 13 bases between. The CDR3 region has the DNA TGCGCCAGCAGCTCCCAAGTCGGTGGCAATGAGCAGTTCTTC. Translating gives CASSSQVGGNEQFF.

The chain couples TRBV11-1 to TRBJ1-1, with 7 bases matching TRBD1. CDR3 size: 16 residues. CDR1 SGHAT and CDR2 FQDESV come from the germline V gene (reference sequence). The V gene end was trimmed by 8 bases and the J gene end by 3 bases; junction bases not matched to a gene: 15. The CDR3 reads CASPAPPGTEYTEAFF. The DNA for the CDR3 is TGTGCCAGCCCCGCACCGCCCGGGACAGAGTACACTGAAGCTTTCTTT.

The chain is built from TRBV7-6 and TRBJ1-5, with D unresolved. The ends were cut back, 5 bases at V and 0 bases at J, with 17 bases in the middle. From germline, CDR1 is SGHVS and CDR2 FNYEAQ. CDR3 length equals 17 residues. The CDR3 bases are TGTGCCAGCAGCCCTCTCGGGAACAGTGATAGCAATCAGCCCCAGCATTTT. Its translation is CASSPLGNSDSNQPQHF.

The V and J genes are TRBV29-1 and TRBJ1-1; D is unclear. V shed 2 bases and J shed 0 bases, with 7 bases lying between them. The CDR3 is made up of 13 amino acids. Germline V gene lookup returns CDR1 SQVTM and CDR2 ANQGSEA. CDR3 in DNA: TGCAGCGTTGAAAAGGGCGTGAACACTGAAGCTTTCTTT. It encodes CSVEKGVNTEAFF.

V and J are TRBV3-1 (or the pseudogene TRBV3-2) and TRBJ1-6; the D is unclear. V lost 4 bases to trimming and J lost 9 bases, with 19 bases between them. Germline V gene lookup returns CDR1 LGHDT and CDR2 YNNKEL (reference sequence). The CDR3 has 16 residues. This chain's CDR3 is CASSLRQSRVVSPLHF. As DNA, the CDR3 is TGTGCCAGCAGCCTCCGTCAGTCGAGGGTAGTTTCACCCCTCCACTTT.

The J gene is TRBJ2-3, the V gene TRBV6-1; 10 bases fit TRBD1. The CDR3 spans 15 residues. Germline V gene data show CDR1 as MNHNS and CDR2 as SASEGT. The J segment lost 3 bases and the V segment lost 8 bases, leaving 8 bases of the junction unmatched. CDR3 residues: CASVRGQGKTDTQYF. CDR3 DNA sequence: TGTGCCAGCGTGCGGGGACAGGGGAAAACAGATACGCAGTATTTT.

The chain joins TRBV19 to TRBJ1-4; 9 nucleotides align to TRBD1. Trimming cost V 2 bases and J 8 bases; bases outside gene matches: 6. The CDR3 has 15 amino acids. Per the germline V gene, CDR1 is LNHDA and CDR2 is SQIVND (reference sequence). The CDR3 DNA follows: TGTGCCAGTAGTATATATACGGACAGGGGAGAAAAACTGTTTTTT. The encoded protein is CASSIYTDRGEKLFF.

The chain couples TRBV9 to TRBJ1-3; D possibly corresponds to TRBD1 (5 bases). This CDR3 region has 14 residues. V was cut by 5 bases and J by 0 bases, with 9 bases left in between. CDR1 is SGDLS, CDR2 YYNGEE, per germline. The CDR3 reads CASSGTFSGNTIYF. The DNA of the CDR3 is TGTGCCAGCAGTGGGACCTTCTCTGGAAACACCATATATTTT. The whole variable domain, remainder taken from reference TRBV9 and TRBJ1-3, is DSGVTQTPKHLITATGQRVTLRCSPRSGDLSVYWYQQSLDQGLQFLIQYYNGEERAKGNILERFSAQQFPDLHSELNLSSLELGDSALYFCASSGTFSGNTIYFGEGSWLTVV.

The CDR3 DNA reads TGTGCCAGCAGCCCCCAGCATAACTATGGCTACACCTTC. It specifies CASSPQHNYGYTF. The V and J genes are TRBV7-9 and TRBJ1-2; D is ambiguous. The germline V gene encodes CDR1 SEHNR and CDR2 FQNEAQ (reference sequence). The V gene lost 5 bases and the J gene lost 1 base, with 8 bases spanning the gap. CDR3 length: 13 residues.

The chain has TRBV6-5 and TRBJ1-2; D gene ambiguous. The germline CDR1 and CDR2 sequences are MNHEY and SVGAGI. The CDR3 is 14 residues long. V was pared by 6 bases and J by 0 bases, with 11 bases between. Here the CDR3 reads CASRRGPANYGYTF. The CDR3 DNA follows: TGTGCCAGCAGGAGAGGGCCAGCTAACTATGGCTACACCTTC.

DNA of the CDR3: TGTGCCAGTAGTATAGGGGGCGGTCAGCCCCAGCATTTT. This translates into CASSIGGGQPQHF. The chain uses TRBV19 and TRBJ1-5; D is possibly TRBD1 (5 bases). Germline V gene lookup returns CDR1 LNHDA and CDR2 SQIVND (reference sequence). This CDR3 is built from 13 residues. V dropped 1 base and J dropped 6 bases, with 7 bases sitting between them.

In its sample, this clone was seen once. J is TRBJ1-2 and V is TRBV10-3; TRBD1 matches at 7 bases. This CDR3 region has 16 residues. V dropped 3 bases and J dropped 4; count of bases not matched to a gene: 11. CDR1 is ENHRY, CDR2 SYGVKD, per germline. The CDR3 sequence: CAISDDRVKGGYGYTF. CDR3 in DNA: TGTGCCATCAGTGATGACAGGGTCAAAGGCGGCTATGGCTACACCTTC.

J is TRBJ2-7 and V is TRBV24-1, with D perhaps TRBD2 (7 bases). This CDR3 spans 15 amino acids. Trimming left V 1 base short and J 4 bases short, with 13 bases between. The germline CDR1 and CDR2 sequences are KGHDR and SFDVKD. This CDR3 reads CATSDFEGGRYEQYF. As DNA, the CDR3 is TGTGCCACCAGTGATTTTGAGGGGGGGCGATACGAGCAGTACTTC.

As DNA, the CDR3 is TGTGCCAGCAGCGGGACGGGTATTGATCGCTACGAGCAGTACTTC. This gives the protein CASSGTGIDRYEQYF. The chain employs TRBV6-5 and TRBJ2-7, with D perhaps given as TRBD1 or TRBD2 (5 bases each). The V gene lost 6 bases and the J gene lost 3 bases, with 18 bases spanning the gap. CDR1 is MNHEY, CDR2 SVGAGI, per germline. CDR3 length equals 15 residues.

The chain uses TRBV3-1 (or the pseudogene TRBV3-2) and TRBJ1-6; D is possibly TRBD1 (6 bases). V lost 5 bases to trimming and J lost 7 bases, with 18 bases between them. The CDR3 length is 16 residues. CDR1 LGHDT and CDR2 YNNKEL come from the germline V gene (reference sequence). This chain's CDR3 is CASSSTGSRGNSPLHF. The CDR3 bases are TGTGCCAGCAGCTCAACAGGGTCTAGGGGAAATTCACCCCTCCACTTT.

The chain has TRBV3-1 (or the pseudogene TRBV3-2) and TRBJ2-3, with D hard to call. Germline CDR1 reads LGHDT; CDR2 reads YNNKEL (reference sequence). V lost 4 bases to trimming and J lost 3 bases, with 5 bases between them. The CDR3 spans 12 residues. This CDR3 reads CASSPRTDTQYF. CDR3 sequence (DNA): TGTGCCAGCAGCCCCCGAACAGATACGCAGTATTTT.

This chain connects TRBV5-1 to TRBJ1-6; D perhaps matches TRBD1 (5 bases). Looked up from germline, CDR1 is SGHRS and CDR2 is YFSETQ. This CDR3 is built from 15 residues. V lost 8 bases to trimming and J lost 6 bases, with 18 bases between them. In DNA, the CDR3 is TGCGCCAGTTCTCGTGAAGGTCAGGGTAATTCACCCCTCCACTTT. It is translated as CASSREGQGNSPLHF.